Detailed here is one T cell receptor beta chain. Antigen unknown. In the same sample, other DNA sequences code for this CDR3. Sequencing used immunoSEQ multiplex PCR; TCRdb keeps in-frame clones, though not all of them. The sample carries fewer than 70,000 clones, 90% to 95% recorded once. The data stem from a study of T cell clonotyping in hematopoietic cell transplantation. Findings of the study overall: Graft donor and pretransplant recipient Inverse Simpson Index values predicted broader posttransplant TCR diversity. At the given depth, recipient repertoires were over 95% de novo clonotypes. CD4 and CD8 repertoire contributions could not be separated without sorting.

Sequences were obtained from peripheral blood mononuclear cells. This receptor was taken from a man aged 45-65 years in good health. Some clones in this sample may be carry-over from other donors' samples.

The CDR3 protein is CASSLPPRVNQPQHF. CDR3 DNA sequence: TGTGCCAGCAGTTTACCCCCTAGGGTAAATCAGCCCCAGCATTTT. This sequence joins TRBV28 and TRBJ1-5; D is uncertain. The V and J ends lost 2 bases and 4 bases respectively, with 12 bases between them. CDR1 is MDHEN and CDR2 is SYDVKM in the germline V gene. This CDR3 region has 15 residues.